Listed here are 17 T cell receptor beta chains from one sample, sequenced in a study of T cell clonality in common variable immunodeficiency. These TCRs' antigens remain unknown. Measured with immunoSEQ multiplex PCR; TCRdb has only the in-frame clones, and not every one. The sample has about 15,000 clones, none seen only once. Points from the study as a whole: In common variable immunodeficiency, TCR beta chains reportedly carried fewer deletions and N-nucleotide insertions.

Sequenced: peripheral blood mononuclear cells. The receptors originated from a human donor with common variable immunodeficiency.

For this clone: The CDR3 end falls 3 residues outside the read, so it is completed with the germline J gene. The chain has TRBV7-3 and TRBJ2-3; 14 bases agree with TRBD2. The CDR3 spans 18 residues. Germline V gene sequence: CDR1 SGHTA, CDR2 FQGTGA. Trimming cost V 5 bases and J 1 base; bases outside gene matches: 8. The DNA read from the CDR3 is TGTGCCAGCAGCGGACTAGCGGGAGGTTCGGGGGGCACAGATACG. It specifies CASSGLAGGSGGTDT. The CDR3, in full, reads CASSGLAGGSGGTDTQYF.

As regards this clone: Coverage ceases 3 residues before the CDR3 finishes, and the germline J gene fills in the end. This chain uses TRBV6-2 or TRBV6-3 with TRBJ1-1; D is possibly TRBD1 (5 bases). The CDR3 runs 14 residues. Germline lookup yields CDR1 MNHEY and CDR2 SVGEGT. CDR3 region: CASSVARDYPEAFF. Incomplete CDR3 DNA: TGTGCCAGCAGTGTGGCCAGGGATTATCCGGAA.

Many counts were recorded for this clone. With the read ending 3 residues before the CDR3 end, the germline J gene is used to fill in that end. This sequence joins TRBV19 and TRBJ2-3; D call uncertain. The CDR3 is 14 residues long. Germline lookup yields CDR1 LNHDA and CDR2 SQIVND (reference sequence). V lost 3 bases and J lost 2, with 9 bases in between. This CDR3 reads CASSIGLLTDTQYF. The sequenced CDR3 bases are TGTGCCAGTAGTATTGGGCTTCTCACAGATACG.

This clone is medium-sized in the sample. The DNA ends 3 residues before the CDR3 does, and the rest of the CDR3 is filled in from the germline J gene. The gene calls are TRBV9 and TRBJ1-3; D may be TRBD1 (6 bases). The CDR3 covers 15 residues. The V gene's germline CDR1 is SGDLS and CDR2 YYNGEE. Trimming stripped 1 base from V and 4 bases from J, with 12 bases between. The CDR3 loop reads CASSVSGGAGNTIYF. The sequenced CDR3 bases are TGTGCCAGCAGCGTATCGGGGGGCGCCGGAAACACC.

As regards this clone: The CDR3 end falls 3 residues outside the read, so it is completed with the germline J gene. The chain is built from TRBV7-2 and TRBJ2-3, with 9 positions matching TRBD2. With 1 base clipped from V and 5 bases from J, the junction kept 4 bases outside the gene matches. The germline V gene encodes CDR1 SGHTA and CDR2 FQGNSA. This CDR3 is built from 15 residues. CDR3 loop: CASSLVAGAGDTQYF. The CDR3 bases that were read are TGTGCCAGCAGCTTAGTAGCGGGGGCGGGAGATACG. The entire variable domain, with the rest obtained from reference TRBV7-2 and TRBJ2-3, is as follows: GAGVSQSPSNKVTEKGKDVELRCDPISGHTALYWYRQSLGQGLEFLIYFQGNSAPDKSGLPSDRFSAERTGGSVSTLTIQRTQQEDSAVYLCASSLVAGAGDTQYFGPGTRLTVL.

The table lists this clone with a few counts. CDR3 region: CASSTQRGGLEQYF. The sequenced part of the CDR3 DNA is TGTGCCAGCAGCACCCAGCGGGGGGGCCTCGAG. J is TRBJ2-7 and V is TRBV7-2; 10 bases fit TRBD2. The missing CDR3 end, 3 residues past where the read stops, is filled in from the germline J gene. V lost 5 bases to trimming and J lost 6 bases; unmatched junction nucleotides: 7. Germline-derived CDR1 and CDR2 are SGHTA and FQGNSA. The CDR3 is made up of 14 amino acids.

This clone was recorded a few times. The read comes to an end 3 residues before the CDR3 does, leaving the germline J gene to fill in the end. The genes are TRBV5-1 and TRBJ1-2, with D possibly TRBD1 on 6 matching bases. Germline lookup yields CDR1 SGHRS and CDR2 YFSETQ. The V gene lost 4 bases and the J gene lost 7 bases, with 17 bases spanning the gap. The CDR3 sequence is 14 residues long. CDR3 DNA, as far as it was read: TGCGCCAGCAGCCTAAGACAGGCGGAAGGTGGC. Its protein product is CASSLRQAEGG. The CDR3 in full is CASSLRQAEGGYTF.

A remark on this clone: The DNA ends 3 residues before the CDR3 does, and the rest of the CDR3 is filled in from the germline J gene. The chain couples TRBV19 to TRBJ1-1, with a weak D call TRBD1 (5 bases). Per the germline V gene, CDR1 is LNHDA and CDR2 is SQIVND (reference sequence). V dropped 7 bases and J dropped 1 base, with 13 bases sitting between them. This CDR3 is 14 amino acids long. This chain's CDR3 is CASKGVAGNTEAFF. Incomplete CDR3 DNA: TGTGCCAGTAAAGGGGTAGCGGGGAACACTGAA.

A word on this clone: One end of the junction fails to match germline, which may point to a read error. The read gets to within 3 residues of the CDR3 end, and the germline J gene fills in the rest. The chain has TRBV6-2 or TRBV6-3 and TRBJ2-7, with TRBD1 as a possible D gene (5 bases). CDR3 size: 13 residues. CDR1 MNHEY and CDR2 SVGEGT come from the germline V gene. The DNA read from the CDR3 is TGTGCCAGCAGGTACTCCAGGGCCTACGAG. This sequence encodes CASRYSRAYE. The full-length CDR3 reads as CASRYSRAYEQYF.

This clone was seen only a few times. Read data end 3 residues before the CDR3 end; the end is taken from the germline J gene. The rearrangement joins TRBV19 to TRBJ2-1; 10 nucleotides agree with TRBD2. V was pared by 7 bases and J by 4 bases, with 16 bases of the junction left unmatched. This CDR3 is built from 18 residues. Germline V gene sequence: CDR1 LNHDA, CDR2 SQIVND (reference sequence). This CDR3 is CASTFGLADRTPYNEQFF. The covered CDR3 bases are TGTGCCAGTACGTTCGGACTAGCGGACCGAACCCCTTACAATGAG.

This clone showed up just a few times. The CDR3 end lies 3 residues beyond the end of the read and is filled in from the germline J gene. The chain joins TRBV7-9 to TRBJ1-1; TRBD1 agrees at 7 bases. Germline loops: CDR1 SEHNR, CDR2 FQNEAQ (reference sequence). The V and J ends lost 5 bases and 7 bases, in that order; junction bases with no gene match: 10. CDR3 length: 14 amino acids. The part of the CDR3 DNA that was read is TGTGCCAGCAGCCGGCGACAGGGCGGACTTGAA. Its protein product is CASSRRQGGLE. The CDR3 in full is CASSRRQGGLEAFF.

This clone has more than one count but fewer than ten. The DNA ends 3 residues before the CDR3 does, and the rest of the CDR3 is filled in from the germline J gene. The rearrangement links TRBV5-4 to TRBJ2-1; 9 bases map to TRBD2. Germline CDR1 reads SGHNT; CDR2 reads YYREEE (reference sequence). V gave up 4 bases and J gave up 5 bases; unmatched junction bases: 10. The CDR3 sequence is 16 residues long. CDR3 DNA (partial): TGTGCCAGCAGCAAACTCTTAGCGGGAGCCCACAATGAG. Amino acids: CASSKLLAGAHNE. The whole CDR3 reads CASSKLLAGAHNEQFF.

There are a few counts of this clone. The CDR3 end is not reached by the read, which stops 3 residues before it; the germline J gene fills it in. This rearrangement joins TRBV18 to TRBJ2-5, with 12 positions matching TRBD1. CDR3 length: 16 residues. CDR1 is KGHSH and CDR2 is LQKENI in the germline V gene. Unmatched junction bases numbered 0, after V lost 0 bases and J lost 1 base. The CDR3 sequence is CASSPPGQGAQETQYF. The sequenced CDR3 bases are TGTGCCAGCTCACCACCGGGACAGGGGGCCCAAGAGACC.

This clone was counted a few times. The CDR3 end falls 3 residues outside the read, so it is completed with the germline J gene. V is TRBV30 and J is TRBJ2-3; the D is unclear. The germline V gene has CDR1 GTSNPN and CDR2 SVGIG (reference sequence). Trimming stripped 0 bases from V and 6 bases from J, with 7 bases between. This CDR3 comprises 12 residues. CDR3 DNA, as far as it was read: TGTGCCTGGAGTGTATCTTATGATACG. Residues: CAWSVSYDT. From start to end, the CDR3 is CAWSVSYDTQYF.

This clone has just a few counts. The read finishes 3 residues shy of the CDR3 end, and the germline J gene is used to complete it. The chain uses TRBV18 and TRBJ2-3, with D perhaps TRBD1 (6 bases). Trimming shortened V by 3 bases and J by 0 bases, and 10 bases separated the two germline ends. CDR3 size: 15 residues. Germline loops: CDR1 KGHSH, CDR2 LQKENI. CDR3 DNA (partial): TGTGCCAGCTCACCTTCAACAGGGAGCACAGATACG. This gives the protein CASSPSTGSTDT. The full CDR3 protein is CASSPSTGSTDTQYF.

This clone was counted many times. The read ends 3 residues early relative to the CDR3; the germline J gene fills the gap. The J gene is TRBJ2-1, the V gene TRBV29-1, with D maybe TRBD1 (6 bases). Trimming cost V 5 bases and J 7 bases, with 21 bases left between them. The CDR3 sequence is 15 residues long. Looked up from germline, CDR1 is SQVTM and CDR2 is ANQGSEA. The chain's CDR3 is CSVSFRQGMGNEQFF. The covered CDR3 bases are TGCAGCGTTTCTTTCCGGCAGGGGATGGGAAATGAG.

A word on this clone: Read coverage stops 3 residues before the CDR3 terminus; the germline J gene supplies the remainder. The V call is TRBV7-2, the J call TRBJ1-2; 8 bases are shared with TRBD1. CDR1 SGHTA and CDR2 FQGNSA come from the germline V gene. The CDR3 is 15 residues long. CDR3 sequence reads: CASSRNLQGADGYTF. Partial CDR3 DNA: TGTGCCAGCAGCCGGAATCTGCAGGGGGCGGACGGC. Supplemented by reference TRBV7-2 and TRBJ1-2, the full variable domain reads GAGVSQSPSNKVTEKGKDVELRCDPISGHTALYWYRQSLGQGLEFLIYFQGNSAPDKSGLPSDRFSAERTGGSVSTLTIQRTQQEDSAVYLCASSRNLQGADGYTFGSGTRLTVV.